This TCR beta chain came from a study of CD8 T cells in Susac syndrome (dated by TCRdb to the late 2010s). With respect to the entire study: Whether CD8+ T cell activation and differentiation in Susac syndrome was antigen driven was tested using repertoire sequencing.

High-throughput TCR beta sequencing profiled peripheral blood CD8+ and CD4+ T cells from healthy donors, Susac syndrome patients and multiple sclerosis patients. Healthy donors were included as age- and sex-matched controls. Bulk CD8+ and CD4+ T cells were purified magnetically by negative isolation, whereas CD8+ TEMRA cells were enriched by FACS. Blood was collected in EDTA tubes and processed within 24 hours, with PBMCs isolated through density gradient centrifugation. PBMCs intended for TCR sequencing were cryopreserved in liquid nitrogen and thawed later in a water bath at 37 degrees C. The sorted or isolated CD4+, CD8+ and CD8+ TEMRA cells reached a purity of at least 90%. Trimming takes 3 bases off V and 6 bases off J; junction bases not matched to a gene: 16. The germline V gene (reference sequence) gives CDR1 as DFQATT and CDR2 as SNEGSKA. The CDR3 runs 17 amino acids, cysteine and phenylalanine included. Only CDR3 DNA remains: 51 bases, in frame from the first base.

General conclusions and limits of the study: The TCR sequencing and HLA analysis was acknowledged to have included a relatively small number of individuals.

RNA was extracted with the RNeasy kit and roughly 0.45 to 1 ug was reverse transcribed using random hexamers. The immunoSEQ multiplex PCR assay, which covers 54 Vbeta and 13 Jbeta segments, was used to amplify TCR beta CDR3 regions. Bias from PCR amplification was corrected by using a synthetic template baseline for primer optimization and for computational correction. The original methods were these. Reads were annotated to V, D and J genes according to IMGT and were analyzed with immunoSEQ Analyzer, with only productive sequences retained. Clonality was calculated as one minus the Shannon entropy normalized by log2 of the number of productive unique sequences. For each patient and control, public and private clones were evaluated within the 100 most prevalent clones. Clones were defined as Susac-specific if absent from the healthy and MS cohorts, from 900 to 1,300 published viral clones and from other ImmuneACCESS disease sequences. TCRdb trimmed the raw reads at Q25, called clones with MiXCR and kept productive beta chains. Records with the same CDR3 protein are collapsed into one entry carrying the most frequent genes and DNA. The V and J calls here are based on TCRdb, not the publication. The sample table contains 130,000 to 150,000 distinct CDR3 sequences; only one count was recorded for approximately 94% of them. The ten largest make up 0.075% to 0.1% of the sample.

Only one count was recorded for this clonotype. Its binding antigen is unknown. No qualities accompany the bases; no much larger clone lies one base away. One read amounts to weak evidence. The source of this sequence is a human donor in good health. The chain is assembled from TRBV20-1 and TRBJ2-3; TRBD2 fits 9 bases in the junction. The specimen was CD4+ T cells from PBMCs. The sequence in DNA is TGCAGTGCTAGTCCCCCATACCTAGCGGGACTTACGGATACGCAGTATTTT. This codes for CSASPPYLAGLTDTQYF.